This T cell receptor beta chain came from a study of long-term antiretroviral therapy in people with HIV. Background on the study: Of all samples, the earliest predate the 2015 immediate-ART recommendation by about a decade. Study outcomes and limitations: There were no data on ART adherence, viral resistance or therapy changes, a gap that limits inferences about post-ART repertoire changes. Repertoires in HIV (unlike those of controls) had narrower CDR3 length ranges.

Concerning this clone: No antigen is known for it.

Germline CDR1 and CDR2: MRHNA and SNTAGT. Trimming at V came to 6 bases and at J to 0 bases, leaving 5 bases not matched to a gene. The CDR3 is made up of 16 amino acids. Every one of the donors gave at least one pre-ART PBMC sample and at least two post-ART PBMC samples. Version v3.0 of the immunoSEQ assay ran at survey level. Assay used: immunoSEQ multiplex PCR; TCRdb lists only in-frame clones, some missing. The sample carries tens of thousands of clones, more than 75% recorded once. This sample comprised unsorted PBMCs, obtained 2 years after starting antiretroviral therapy. The source of this sequence is a man aged 50-60 years with HIV. The rearrangement uses TRBV6-4 and TRBJ2-6; TRBD1 matches at 7 bases. This CDR3 reads CASSEGASSGANVLTF. In DNA, the CDR3 is TGTGCCAGCAGCGAGGGGGCGAGCTCTGGGGCCAACGTCCTGACTTTC.